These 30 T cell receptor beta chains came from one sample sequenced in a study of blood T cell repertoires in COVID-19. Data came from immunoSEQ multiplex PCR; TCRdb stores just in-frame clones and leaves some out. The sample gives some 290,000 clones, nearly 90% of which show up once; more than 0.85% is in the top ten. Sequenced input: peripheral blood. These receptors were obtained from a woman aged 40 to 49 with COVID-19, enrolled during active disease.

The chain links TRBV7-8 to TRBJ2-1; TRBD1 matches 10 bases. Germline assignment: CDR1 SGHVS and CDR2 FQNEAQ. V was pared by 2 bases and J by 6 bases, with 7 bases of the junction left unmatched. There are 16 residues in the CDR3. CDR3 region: CASSLSGTGVSNEQFF. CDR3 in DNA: TGTGCCAGCAGCTTATCTGGGACAGGGGTAAGCAATGAGCAGTTCTTC.

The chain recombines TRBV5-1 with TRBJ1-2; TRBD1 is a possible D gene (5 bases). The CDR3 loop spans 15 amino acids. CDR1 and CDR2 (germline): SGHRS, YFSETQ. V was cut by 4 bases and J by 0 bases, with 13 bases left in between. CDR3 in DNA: TGCGCCAGCAGCCCAGGACACACTACTAACTATGGCTACACCTTC. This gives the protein CASSPGHTTNYGYTF.

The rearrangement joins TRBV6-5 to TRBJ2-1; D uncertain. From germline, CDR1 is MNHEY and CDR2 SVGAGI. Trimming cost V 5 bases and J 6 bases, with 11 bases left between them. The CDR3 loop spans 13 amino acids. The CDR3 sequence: CASSLLIVNEQFF. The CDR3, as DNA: TGTGCCAGCAGTCTATTAATAGTCAATGAGCAGTTCTTC.

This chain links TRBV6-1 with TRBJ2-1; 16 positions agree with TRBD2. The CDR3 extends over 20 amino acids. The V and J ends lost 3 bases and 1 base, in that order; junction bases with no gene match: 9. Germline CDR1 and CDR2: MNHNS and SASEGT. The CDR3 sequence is CASSETGTSGGAGSYNEQFF. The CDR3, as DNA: TGTGCCAGCAGTGAGACCGGGACTAGCGGGGGGGCTGGTTCCTACAATGAGCAGTTCTTC.

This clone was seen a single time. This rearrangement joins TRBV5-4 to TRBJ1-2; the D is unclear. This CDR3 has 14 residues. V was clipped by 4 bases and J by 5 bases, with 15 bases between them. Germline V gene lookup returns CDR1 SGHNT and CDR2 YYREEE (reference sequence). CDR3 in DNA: TGTGCCAGCAGCACTTTTGAAAATATGTATGGCTACACCTTC. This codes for CASSTFENMYGYTF.

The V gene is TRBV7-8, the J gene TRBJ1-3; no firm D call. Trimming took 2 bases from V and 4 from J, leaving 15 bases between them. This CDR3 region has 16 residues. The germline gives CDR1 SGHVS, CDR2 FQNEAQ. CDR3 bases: TGTGCCAGCAGCTTAAGAGGTAGAAGCAAGGGAAACACCATATATTTT. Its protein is CASSLRGRSKGNTIYF.

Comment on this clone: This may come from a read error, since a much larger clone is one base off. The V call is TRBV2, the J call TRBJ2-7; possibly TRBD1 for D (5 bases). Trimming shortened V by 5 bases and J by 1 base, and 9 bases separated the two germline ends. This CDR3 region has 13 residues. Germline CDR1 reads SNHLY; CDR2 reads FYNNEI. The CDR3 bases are TGTGCCAGCAGTCTCGACAGTTCCTACGAGCAGTACTTC. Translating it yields CASSLDSSYEQYF.

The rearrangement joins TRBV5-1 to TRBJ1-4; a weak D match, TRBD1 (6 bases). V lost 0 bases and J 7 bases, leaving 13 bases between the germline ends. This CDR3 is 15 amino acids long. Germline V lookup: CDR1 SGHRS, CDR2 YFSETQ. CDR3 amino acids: CASSLGTAMGEKLFF. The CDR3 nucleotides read TGCGCCAGCAGCTTGGGGACAGCGATGGGTGAAAAACTGTTTTTT. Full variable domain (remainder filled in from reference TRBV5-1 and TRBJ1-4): KAGVTQTPRYLIKTRGQQVTLSCSPISGHRSVSWYQQTPGQGLQFLFEYFSETQRNKGNFPGRFSGRQFSNSRSEMNVSTLELGDSALYLCASSLGTAMGEKLFFGSGTQLSVL.

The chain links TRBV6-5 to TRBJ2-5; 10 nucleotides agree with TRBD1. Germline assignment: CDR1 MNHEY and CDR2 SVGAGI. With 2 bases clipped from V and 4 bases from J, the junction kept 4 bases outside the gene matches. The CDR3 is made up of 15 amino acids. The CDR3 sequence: CASSYTGTGVETQYF. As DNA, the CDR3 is TGTGCCAGCAGTTACACAGGGACAGGGGTAGAGACCCAGTACTTC.

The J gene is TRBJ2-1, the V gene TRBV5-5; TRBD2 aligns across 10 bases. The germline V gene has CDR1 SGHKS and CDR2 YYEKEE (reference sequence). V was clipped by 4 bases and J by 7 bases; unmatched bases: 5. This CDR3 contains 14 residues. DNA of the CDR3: TGTGCCAGCAGCGCCGGGACTAGCGTAAATGAGCAGTTCTTC. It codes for CASSAGTSVNEQFF.

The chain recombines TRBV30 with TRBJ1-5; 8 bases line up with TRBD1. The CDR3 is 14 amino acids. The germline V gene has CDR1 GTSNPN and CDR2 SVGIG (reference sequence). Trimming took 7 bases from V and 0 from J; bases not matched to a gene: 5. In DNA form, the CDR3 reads TGTGCCTCTGGACAGGGCTATAGCAATCAGCCCCAGCATTTT. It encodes CASGQGYSNQPQHF.

In DNA, the CDR3 is TGTGCCAGCAGTTCGAGGACAGGGAACTATGGCTACACCTTC. Translated: CASSSRTGNYGYTF. The chain recombines TRBV28 with TRBJ1-2; 8 nucleotides match TRBD1. The V gene's germline CDR1 is MDHEN and CDR2 SYDVKM. Trimming at V came to 4 bases and at J to 2 bases, leaving 3 bases not matched to a gene. The CDR3 spans 14 residues.

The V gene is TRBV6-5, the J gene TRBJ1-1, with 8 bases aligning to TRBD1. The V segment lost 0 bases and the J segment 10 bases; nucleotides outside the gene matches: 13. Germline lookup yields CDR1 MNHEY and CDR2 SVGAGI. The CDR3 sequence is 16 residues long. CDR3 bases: TGTGCCAGCAGTTACTCTATCGCCGACAGGGGTTTGGCAGCTTTCTTT. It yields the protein CASSYSIADRGLAAFF.

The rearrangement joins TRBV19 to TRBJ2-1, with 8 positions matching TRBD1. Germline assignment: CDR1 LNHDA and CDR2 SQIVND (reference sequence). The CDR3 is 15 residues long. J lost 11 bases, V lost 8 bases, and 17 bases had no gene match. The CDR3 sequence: CASHIGRTGSGKQFF. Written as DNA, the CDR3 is TGTGCCAGTCATATCGGCCGGACAGGGAGTGGGAAGCAGTTCTTC.

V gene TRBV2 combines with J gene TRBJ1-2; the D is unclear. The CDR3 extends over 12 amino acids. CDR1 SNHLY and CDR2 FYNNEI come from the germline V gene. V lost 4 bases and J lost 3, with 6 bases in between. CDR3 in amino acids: CASSATDYGYTF. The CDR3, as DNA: TGTGCCAGCAGTGCAACAGACTATGGCTACACCTTC.

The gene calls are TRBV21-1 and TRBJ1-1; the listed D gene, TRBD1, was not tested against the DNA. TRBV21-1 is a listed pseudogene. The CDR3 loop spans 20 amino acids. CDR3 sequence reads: CASSKGYGWTGLREGTEAFF. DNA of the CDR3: TGTGCCAGCAGCAAAGGATACGGTTGGACAGGACTAAGAGAGGGGACTGAAGCTTTCTTT.

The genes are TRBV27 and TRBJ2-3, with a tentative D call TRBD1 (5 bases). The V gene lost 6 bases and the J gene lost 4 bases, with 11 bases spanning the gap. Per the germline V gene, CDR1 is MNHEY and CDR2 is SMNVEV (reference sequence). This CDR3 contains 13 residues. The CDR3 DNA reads TGTGCCAGCAGGGGGCTAGGCGCAGATACGCAGTATTTT. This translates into CASRGLGADTQYF.

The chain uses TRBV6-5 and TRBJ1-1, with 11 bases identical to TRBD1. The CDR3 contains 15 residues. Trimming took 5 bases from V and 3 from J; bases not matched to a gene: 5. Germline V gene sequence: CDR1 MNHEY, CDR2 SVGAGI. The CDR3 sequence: CASSPRDRGYTEAFF. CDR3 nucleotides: TGTGCCAGCAGTCCGCGGGACAGGGGGTACACTGAAGCTTTCTTT.

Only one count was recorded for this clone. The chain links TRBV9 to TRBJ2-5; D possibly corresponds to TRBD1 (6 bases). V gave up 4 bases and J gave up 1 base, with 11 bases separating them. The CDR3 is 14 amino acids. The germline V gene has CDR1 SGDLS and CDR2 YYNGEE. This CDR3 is CASSTGQIQETQYF. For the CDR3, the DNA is TGTGCCAGCAGCACAGGACAGATCCAAGAGACCCAGTACTTC.

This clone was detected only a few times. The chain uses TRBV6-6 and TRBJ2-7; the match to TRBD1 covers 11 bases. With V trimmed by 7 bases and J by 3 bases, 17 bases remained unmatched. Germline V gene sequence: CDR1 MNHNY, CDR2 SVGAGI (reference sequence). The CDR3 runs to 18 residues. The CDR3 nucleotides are TGTGCCAGCACTCGGGGGACAGGGGGGACCATTACTTTCTACGAGCAGTACTTC. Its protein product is CASTRGTGGTITFYEQYF.

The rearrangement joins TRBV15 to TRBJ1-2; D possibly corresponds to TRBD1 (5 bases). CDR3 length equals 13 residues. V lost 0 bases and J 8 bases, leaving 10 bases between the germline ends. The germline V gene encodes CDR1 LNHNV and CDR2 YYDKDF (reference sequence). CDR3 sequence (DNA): TGTGCCACCAGCAGAGAGACTCGGGGGGGCTACACCTTC. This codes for CATSRETRGGYTF. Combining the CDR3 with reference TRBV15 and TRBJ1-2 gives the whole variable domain DAMVIQNPRYQVTQFGKPVTLSCSQTLNHNVMYWYQQKSSQAPKLLFHYYDKDFNNEADTPDNFQSRRPNTSFCFLDIRSPGLGDTAMYLCATSRETRGGYTFGSGTRLTVV.

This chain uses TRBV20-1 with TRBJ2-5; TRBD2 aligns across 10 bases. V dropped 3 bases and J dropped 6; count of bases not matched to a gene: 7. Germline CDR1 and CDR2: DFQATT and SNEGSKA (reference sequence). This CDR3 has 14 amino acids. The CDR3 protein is CSASHGLAVKTQYF. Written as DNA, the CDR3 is TGCAGTGCTAGTCACGGACTAGCGGTTAAGACCCAGTACTTC.

In DNA form, the CDR3 reads TGCAGCGTTGGGGACGGGAGCTCTGGGGCCAACGTCCTGACTTTC. Translated, it gives CSVGDGSSGANVLTF. The genes are TRBV29-1 and TRBJ2-6, with D tentatively TRBD2 (6 bases). The germline V and J ends were trimmed by 4 bases and 0 bases, with 10 bases remaining between them. The CDR3 spans 15 residues. In germline, CDR1 is SQVTM, CDR2 ANQGSEA.

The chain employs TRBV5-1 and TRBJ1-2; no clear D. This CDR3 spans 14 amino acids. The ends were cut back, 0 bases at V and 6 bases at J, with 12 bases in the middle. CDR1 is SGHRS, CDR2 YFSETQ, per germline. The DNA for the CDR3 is TGCGCCAGCAGCTTGGGTAAGGCCGGGGATGGCTACACCTTC. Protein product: CASSLGKAGDGYTF.

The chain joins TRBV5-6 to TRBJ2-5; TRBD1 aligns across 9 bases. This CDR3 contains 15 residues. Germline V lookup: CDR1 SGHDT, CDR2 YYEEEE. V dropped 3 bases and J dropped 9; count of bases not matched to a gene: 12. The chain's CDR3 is CASSSLDRGSEAQYF. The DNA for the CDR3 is TGTGCCAGCAGCTCGCTGGACAGGGGATCGGAGGCCCAGTACTTC.

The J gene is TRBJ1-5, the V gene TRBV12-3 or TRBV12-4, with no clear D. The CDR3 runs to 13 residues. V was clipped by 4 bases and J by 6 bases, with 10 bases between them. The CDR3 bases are TGTGCCAGCAGTTCCGGGTTAGGTCAGCCCCAGCATTTT. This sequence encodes CASSSGLGQPQHF.

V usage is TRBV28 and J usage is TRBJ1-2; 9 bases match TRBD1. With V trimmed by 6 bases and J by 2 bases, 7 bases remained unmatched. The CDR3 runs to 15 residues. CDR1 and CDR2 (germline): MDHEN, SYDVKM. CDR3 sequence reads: CASSLTGGWNYGYTF. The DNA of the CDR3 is TGTGCCAGCAGCCTAACAGGGGGCTGGAACTATGGCTACACCTTC.

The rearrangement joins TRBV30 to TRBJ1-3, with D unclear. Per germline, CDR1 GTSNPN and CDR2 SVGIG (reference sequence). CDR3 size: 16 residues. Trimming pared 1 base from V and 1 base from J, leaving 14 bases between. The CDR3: CAWSGTASGSGNTIYF. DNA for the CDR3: TGTGCCTGGAGTGGTACAGCTTCAGGTTCTGGAAACACCATATATTTT.

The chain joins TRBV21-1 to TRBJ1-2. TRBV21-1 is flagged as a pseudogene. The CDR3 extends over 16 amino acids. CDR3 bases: TGTGCCAGCAGCAAAGCGAGGGAGGTAGGGAACTATGGCTACACCTTC. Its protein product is CASSKAREVGNYGYTF.

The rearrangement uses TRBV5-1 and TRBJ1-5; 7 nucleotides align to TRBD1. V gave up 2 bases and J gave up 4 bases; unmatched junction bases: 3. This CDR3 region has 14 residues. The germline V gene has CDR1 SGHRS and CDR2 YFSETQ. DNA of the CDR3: TGCGCCAGCAGCTTCGGGACAGCGAATCAGCCCCAGCATTTT. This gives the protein CASSFGTANQPQHF.